The 15 T cell receptor beta chains given below trace back to one sample, sequenced in a study of blood T cell repertoires in COVID-19. Assay used: immunoSEQ multiplex PCR; TCRdb lists only in-frame clones, some missing. Of around 98,000 clones listed, roughly 84% are singletons. The sequencing input was peripheral blood. Receptors originate from a woman aged 60 to 75 with acute or convalescent COVID-19.

The CDR3 sequence is CASSDNRASEAFF. CDR3 nucleotide sequence: TGCGCCAGCAGTGATAACAGGGCGAGTGAAGCTTTCTTT. The chain has TRBV10-1 and TRBJ1-1; maybe TRBD1 (6 bases). Germline V gene sequence: CDR1 WNHNN, CDR2 SYGVQD (reference sequence). The CDR3 spans 13 residues. V lost 3 bases, J lost 7 bases, and 12 bases lay in between.

Comment on this clone: Other nucleotide sequences from this sample produce the same CDR3. V and J are TRBV7-2 and TRBJ2-6; D is perhaps TRBD1 (6 bases). The V end lost 1 base, the J end lost 1 base, and 8 bases lay between the germline ends. In germline, CDR1 is SGHTA, CDR2 FQGNSA. CDR3 length: 16 amino acids. CDR3 sequence: CASSLGQASGANVLTF. DNA for the CDR3: TGTGCCAGCAGCTTAGGACAGGCTTCTGGGGCCAACGTCCTGACTTTC.

This chain links TRBV6-2 or TRBV6-3 with TRBJ2-7, with TRBD1 identical over 7 bases. The germline CDR1 and CDR2 sequences are MNHEY and SVGEGT. V lost 2 bases, J lost 11 bases, and 6 bases stayed unmatched. The CDR3 is made up of 12 amino acids. The CDR3 nucleotides read TGTGCCAGCAGTTACGTAGGGGACAGTAAGTACTTC. This codes for CASSYVGDSKYF.

This clone was seen a handful of times. The chain recombines TRBV7-2 with TRBJ1-2; D perhaps matches TRBD1 (5 bases). Germline assignment: CDR1 SGHTA and CDR2 FQGNSA. V was pared by 2 bases and J by 8 bases, with 15 bases between. The CDR3 extends over 14 amino acids. The CDR3 DNA is TGTGCCAGCAGCTTATCAGGGAGGGTAGACGGCTACACCTTC. It codes for CASSLSGRVDGYTF.

The genes are TRBV11-2 and TRBJ2-5; D is perhaps TRBD1 (6 bases). The CDR3 has 15 residues. The V end lost 5 bases, the J end lost 2 bases, and 15 bases lay between the germline ends. CDR1 and CDR2 (germline): SGHAT, FQNNGV. This CDR3 reads CASSTTRGRQETQYF. The CDR3 DNA follows: TGTGCCAGCAGCACCACCAGGGGAAGACAAGAGACCCAGTACTTC.

The chain combines TRBV7-3 with TRBJ2-1; tentative D call: TRBD1 (6 bases). Trimming shortened V by 5 bases and J by 4 bases, and 15 bases separated the two germline ends. The germline CDR1 and CDR2 sequences are SGHTA and FQGTGA. CDR3 length: 15 residues. The DNA for the CDR3 is TGTGCCAGCAGCCCCCACAGGGATCTATACAATGAGCAGTTCTTC. It encodes CASSPHRDLYNEQFF.

This clone was found a few times. The chain carries TRBV6-5 and TRBJ1-1; no definite D call. The CDR3 totals 13 residues. Germline CDR1 and CDR2: MNHEY and SVGAGI. Trimming removed 4 bases from V and 0 bases from J, with 6 bases in between. The CDR3 nucleotides read TGTGCCAGCAGTTTCCGTGTGAACACTGAAGCTTTCTTT. Residues: CASSFRVNTEAFF.

This chain uses TRBV9 with TRBJ1-1; D unresolved. Looked up from germline, CDR1 is SGDLS and CDR2 is YYNGEE. The CDR3 spans 13 residues. Trimming pared 3 bases from V and 1 base from J, leaving 7 bases between. Here the CDR3 DNA reads TGTGCCAGCAGCGCCACACCGAACACTGAAGCTTTCTTT. Amino acid sequence: CASSATPNTEAFF.

This chain links TRBV19 with TRBJ1-1; 7 bases map to TRBD1. J was trimmed by 5 bases and V by 6 bases; bases with no gene match: 3. CDR1 and CDR2 from the germline V gene are LNHDA and SQIVND (reference sequence). This CDR3 contains 12 residues. The CDR3 coding sequence is TGTGCCAGTAGCCAGGGGGATACTGAAGCTTTCTTT. This translates into CASSQGDTEAFF.

This sequence joins TRBV2 and TRBJ2-5; D is perhaps TRBD1 (6 bases). V was clipped by 0 bases and J by 13 bases, with 15 bases between them. The CDR3 has 13 residues. In germline, CDR1 is SNHLY, CDR2 FYNNEI. DNA of the CDR3: TGTGCCAGCAGTGAAGCTACAGGGTTTACACGGTACTTC. Translating it yields CASSEATGFTRYF. The full variable domain, in which reference TRBV2 and TRBJ2-5 provide the parts outside the CDR3, is EPEVTQTPSHQVTQMGQEVILRCVPISNHLYFYWYRQILGQKVEFLVSFYNNEISEKSEIFDDQFSVERPDGSNFTLKIRSTKLEDSAMYFCASSEATGFTRYFGPGTRLLVL.

V and J are TRBV5-1 and TRBJ1-6, with TRBD1 identical over 9 bases. J lost 7 bases, V lost 5 bases, and 7 bases had no gene match. Germline V gene sequence: CDR1 SGHRS, CDR2 YFSETQ. The CDR3 sequence is 15 residues long. This chain's CDR3 is CASSQGQGFNSPLHF. The CDR3 DNA reads as TGCGCCAGCAGTCAAGGACAGGGGTTCAATTCACCCCTCCACTTT.

The chain uses TRBV5-1 and TRBJ1-1, with 8 bases that match TRBD1. The CDR3 contains 14 residues. CDR1 and CDR2 (germline): SGHRS, YFSETQ. V was clipped by 4 bases and J by 1 base; unmatched bases: 3. The DNA of the CDR3 is TGCGCCAGCAGCGTGACAGGGGCGAACACTGAAGCTTTCTTT. It encodes CASSVTGANTEAFF.

V is TRBV30 and J is TRBJ1-1, with 7 bases lining up with TRBD1. Germline CDR1 reads GTSNPN; CDR2 reads SVGIG (reference sequence). This CDR3 is built from 11 residues. V shed 3 bases and J 8 bases; nucleotides not matched to a gene: 3. CDR3 in DNA: TGTGCCTGGAGGCCGGGACAGGAAGCTTTCTTT. This sequence encodes CAWRPGQEAFF.

This clone was recorded only once. The chain joins TRBV19 to TRBJ2-5, with 11 bases matching TRBD2. With V trimmed by 3 bases and J by 2 bases, 2 bases remained unmatched. This CDR3 region has 15 residues. Germline lookup yields CDR1 LNHDA and CDR2 SQIVND (reference sequence). The CDR3 DNA reads as TGTGCCAGTAGTATCCTAGCGGGGGGACAAGAGACCCAGTACTTC. The encoded protein is CASSILAGGQETQYF.

The J gene is TRBJ2-3, the V gene TRBV7-2, with 11 positions matching TRBD2. The CDR3 is 15 amino acids. The germline V gene encodes CDR1 SGHTA and CDR2 FQGNSA. Trimming removed 5 bases from V and 1 base from J; junction bases left unmatched: 2. The CDR3 DNA sequence: TGTGCCAGCAGCGTTAGCGGGGGGGGCACAGATACGCAGTATTTT. Encoded protein: CASSVSGGGTDTQYF.